This passage covers 6 T cell receptor beta chains from one sample sequenced in a study of blood T cells in healthy people across ages. Primed by a sample-barcoded 5' primer and a J-beta primer mix, a second PCR proceeded for about 7 to 11 cycles. TCRdb re-analysed the 5' RACE reads in MiXCR, keeping a single row per CDR3 protein. The sample includes 650,000 to 950,000 distinct CDR3 sequences, under 45% seen only once; the top ten take roughly 19%. The sample comprised blood. These receptors originate from a man aged 60-69 years in good health.

The J gene is TRBJ1-2, the V gene TRBV20-1; D might be TRBD1 (6 bases). The CDR3 is 14 amino acids. V lost 2 bases and J lost 3, with 13 bases in between. CDR1 and CDR2 (germline): DFQATT, SNEGSKA (reference sequence). The CDR3 protein is CSARPPDSYYGYTF. CDR3 in DNA: TGCAGTGCTAGACCTCCGGACAGTTACTATGGCTACACCTTC.

This sequence joins TRBV6-2 or TRBV6-3 and TRBJ2-1, with 8 positions matching TRBD1. The J call may not be correct, given that the DNA end is closer to TRBJ2-7. The CDR3 spans 17 residues. Germline V lookup: CDR1 MNHEY, CDR2 SVGEGT. The CDR3 loop is CASSYSTGQGPYNEQYF. CDR3 nucleotide sequence: TGTGCCAGCAGTTACTCGACTGGACAGGGACCCTACAATGAGCAGTACTTC.

A few counts support this clonotype. The chain recombines TRBV12-3 or TRBV12-4 with TRBJ2-3; D is possibly TRBD2 (6 bases). The V and J ends lost 6 bases and 0 bases respectively, with 13 bases between them. The CDR3 runs to 15 residues. CDR3 in amino acids: CASSRGTLSTDTQYF. CDR3 coding DNA: TGTGCCAGCAGCCGGGGGACTTTGAGCACAGATACGCAGTATTTT.

The rearrangement links TRBV20-1 to TRBJ1-4, with D unclear. V lost 3 bases and J lost 8, with 16 bases in between. The CDR3 is made up of 14 amino acids. Germline-derived CDR1 and CDR2 are DFQATT and SNEGSKA (reference sequence). The CDR3 coding sequence is TGCAGTGCTAGGATGCAGCAGGTTGGAGAAAAACTGTTTTTT. The encoded protein is CSARMQQVGEKLFF.

This clonotype was seen only a few times. The rearrangement joins TRBV27 to TRBJ1-4; a weak D match, TRBD1 (5 bases). From germline, CDR1 is MNHEY and CDR2 SMNVEV (reference sequence). The CDR3 covers 13 residues. Trimming removed 1 base at V and 8 bases at J, with 8 bases between. In nucleotides, the CDR3 is TGTGCCAGCAGTTTATGGGGGGGGGAAAAACTGTTTTTT. Translation gives CASSLWGGEKLFF.

The chain joins TRBV20-1 to TRBJ2-3; the match to TRBD2 covers 12 bases. The CDR3 extends over 14 amino acids. Germline values: CDR1 DFQATT, CDR2 SNEGSKA (reference sequence). V was pared by 6 bases and J by 5 bases, with 6 bases of the junction left unmatched. The CDR3 region is CSATSGGSVDTQYF. Here the CDR3 DNA reads TGCAGTGCGACTAGCGGGGGAAGTGTAGATACGCAGTATTTT.